Only a few counts were recorded for the clone carrying this TCR beta chain. Other DNA sequences in this specimen translate into the identical CDR3. The record originates from a study of blood T cell repertoires in COVID-19. TCRdb's copy holds only in-frame clones and misses some; the assay was immunoSEQ multiplex PCR. This table has approximately 120,000 clones, about 74% appearing once. The CDR3 is made up of 14 amino acids. CDR1 SGHRS and CDR2 YFSETQ come from the germline V gene. V lost 3 bases to trimming and J lost 5 bases, with 9 bases between them. The clonotype was recovered from a man in his 60s with acute or convalescent COVID-19. The J gene is TRBJ1-6, the V gene TRBV5-1, with a tentative D call TRBD1 (6 bases). The sequencing sample was made of peripheral blood. CDR3: CASSYGQNNSPLHF. CDR3 sequence (DNA): TGCGCCAGCAGCTATGGACAGAATAATTCACCCCTCCACTTT.